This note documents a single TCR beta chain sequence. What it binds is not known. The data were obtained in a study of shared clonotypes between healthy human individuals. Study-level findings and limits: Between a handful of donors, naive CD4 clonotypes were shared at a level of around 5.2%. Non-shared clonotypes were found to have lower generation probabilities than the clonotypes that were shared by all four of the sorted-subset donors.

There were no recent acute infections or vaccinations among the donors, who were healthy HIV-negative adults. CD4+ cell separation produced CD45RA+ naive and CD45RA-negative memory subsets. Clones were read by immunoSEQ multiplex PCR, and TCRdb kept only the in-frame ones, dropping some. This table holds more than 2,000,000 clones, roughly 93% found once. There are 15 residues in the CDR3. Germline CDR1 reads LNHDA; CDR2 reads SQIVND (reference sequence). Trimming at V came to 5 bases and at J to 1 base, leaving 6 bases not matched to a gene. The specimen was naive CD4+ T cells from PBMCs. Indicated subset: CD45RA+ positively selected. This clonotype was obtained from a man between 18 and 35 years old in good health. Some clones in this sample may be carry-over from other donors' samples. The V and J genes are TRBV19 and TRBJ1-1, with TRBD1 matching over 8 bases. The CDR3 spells CASSHPGTGNTEAFF. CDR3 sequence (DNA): TGTGCCAGTAGTCACCCCGGGACAGGGAACACTGAAGCTTTCTTT.